A single sample is the source of the 10 T cell receptor beta chains below, sequenced in a study of identical twins. From the 5' RACE reads, TCRdb called clonotypes with MiXCR, one entry per CDR3 protein. The data hold 200,000 to 250,000 distinct CDR3 sequences, with 5.5% to 7% observed a single time. Separately, the same data were catalogued under a study of yellow fever vaccine responses in identical twins.

Sample: memory (CD45RO+) T cells sorted from blood. These receptors were obtained from a woman aged 18-35 years in good health.

There are many counts of this clonotype. The rearrangement joins TRBV29-1 to TRBJ1-3; D uncertain. Trimming took 5 bases from V and 1 from J, leaving 9 bases between them. Germline V gene sequence: CDR1 SQVTM, CDR2 ANQGSEA. This CDR3 has 13 amino acids. The CDR3 sequence is CSVQPQSGNTIYF. The CDR3, as DNA: TGCAGCGTTCAACCTCAGTCTGGAAACACCATATATTTT.

There are many counts of this clonotype. The V gene is TRBV27, the J gene TRBJ2-6; no clear D gene. V was shortened by 6 bases and J by 2 bases, with 5 bases between the two germline ends. CDR3 length equals 13 residues. Germline V CDR1 and CDR2: MNHEY, SMNVEV (reference sequence). In DNA, the CDR3 is TGTGCCAGCAGGACGACTGGGGCCAACGTCCTGACTTTC. Protein: CASRTTGANVLTF.

In its sample, this clonotype was seen many times. This sequence joins TRBV4-2 and TRBJ1-3; D gene ambiguous. The length of the CDR3 is 14 residues. Per the germline V gene, CDR1 is LGHNA and CDR2 is YNFKEQ. V was pared by 0 bases and J by 6 bases, with 9 bases between. The CDR3 DNA sequence: TGTGCCAGCAGCCAAGAAACAGACCCAAACACCATATATTTT. Translation gives CASSQETDPNTIYF.

This clonotype was counted only a few times. The genes are TRBV14 and TRBJ2-1; D gene ambiguous. Trimming pared 0 bases from V and 6 bases from J, leaving 9 bases between. The CDR3 is made up of 14 amino acids. Germline CDR1 and CDR2: SGHDN and FVKESK. Here the CDR3 reads CASSQELPGNEQFF. CDR3 nucleotides: TGTGCCAGCAGCCAAGAGCTTCCCGGCAATGAGCAGTTCTTC.

V usage is TRBV4-2 and J usage is TRBJ2-7, with D uncertain. This CDR3 region has 16 residues. Per germline, CDR1 LGHNA and CDR2 YNFKEQ. V dropped 5 bases and J dropped 4 bases, with 21 bases sitting between them. As DNA, the CDR3 is TGTGCCAGCAGCAAGATGAGTTCGGCGCCCATATACGAGCAGTACTTC. Protein sequence: CASSKMSSAPIYEQYF.

CDR3 in DNA: TGTGCCAGCAGCTGGACAGGGGCGGGCGAGCAGTACTTC. Encoded protein: CASSWTGAGEQYF. The V call is TRBV5-6, the J call TRBJ2-7; 9 positions agree with TRBD1. The CDR3 totals 13 residues. With 3 bases clipped from V and 6 bases from J, the junction kept 4 bases outside the gene matches. The germline gives CDR1 SGHDT, CDR2 YYEEEE.

The rearrangement uses TRBV9 and TRBJ2-3; the D gene could be TRBD1 or TRBD2 (5 bases each). This CDR3 contains 14 residues. Trimming took off 0 bases at V and 6 bases at J, with 11 bases between the two ends. Germline V gene sequence: CDR1 SGDLS, CDR2 YYNGEE. The CDR3 bases are TGTGCCAGCAGCGTAGATGGGACCTCGGATACGCAGTATTTT. Its protein product is CASSVDGTSDTQYF.

This clonotype was detected many times. The chain joins TRBV25-1 to TRBJ1-6; D is possibly TRBD1 (5 bases). The CDR3 sequence is 17 residues long. Germline CDR1 and CDR2: MGHDK and SYGVNS. Between the trimmed V and J ends, which lost 3 bases and 3 bases, there was a span of 15 bases. This CDR3 reads CASSDTTTADYNSPLHF. The CDR3 bases are TGTGCCAGCAGTGACACCACGACAGCCGACTATAATTCACCCCTCCACTTT.

There are a few counts of this clonotype. This chain uses TRBV12-3 or TRBV12-4 with TRBJ1-1; D is unclear. CDR3 length: 14 residues. The germline V and J ends were trimmed by 0 bases and 5 bases, with 10 bases remaining between them. The CDR3 loop reads CASSLARSGTEAFF. The CDR3 nucleotides are TGTGCCAGCAGTTTAGCGAGGTCGGGGACTGAAGCTTTCTTT.

The rearrangement uses TRBV2 and TRBJ2-7; D unresolved. CDR1 is SNHLY, CDR2 FYNNEI, per germline. The CDR3 has 15 residues. V was clipped by 4 bases and J by 7 bases, with 20 bases between them. The CDR3 is CASSGDPPRTGEQYF. CDR3 bases: TGTGCCAGCAGTGGCGACCCCCCGAGAACTGGGGAGCAGTACTTC.